Described below is a single TCR beta chain sequence and its context. Its antigen is unknown. The data were obtained in a study of cytomegalovirus exposure and HLA in healthy donors. Study-wide findings and caveats: Later analysis found that TCR beta chains associated with HLA were more clonally expanded than other, equally common chains.

The PCR was carried out with 60 Vbeta primers and 13 Jbeta primers. Per the authors' pipeline: A follow-up analysis tallied around 76 million unique TCR beta chains, 9 million to 11 million shared. The table came from immunoSEQ multiplex PCR; TCRdb's copy has only in-frame clones and leaves some out. The V and J calls and clone size were taken over from that table, and D and trimming were inferred from the DNA. The sample carries 130,000 or so clones, 75% recorded once. V shed 5 bases, J shed 1 base, and the junction held 4 bases outside the gene matches. The CDR3 is 14 amino acids. Per the germline V gene, CDR1 is KGHSH and CDR2 is LQKENI.

This TCR derives from a woman aged 40 to 50 in good health and CMV-seropositive. The sample consisted of PBMCs. The chain employs TRBV18 and TRBJ1-1; 7 bases align to TRBD1. As DNA, the CDR3 is TGTGCCAGCTCAGCGGACAGGAAGAACACTGAAGCTTTCTTT. It yields the protein CASSADRKNTEAFF. Complete variable domain (other parts from reference TRBV18 and TRBJ1-1): NAGVMQNPRHLVRRRGQEARLRCSPMKGHSHVYWYRQLPEEGLKFMVYLQKENIIDESGMPKERFSAEFPKEGPSILRIQQVVRGDSAAYFCASSADRKNTEAFFGQGTRLTVV.